The TCR beta chain under discussion was sequenced for a study of blood T cell repertoires in COVID-19. The wider study: The United States, Italy and Spain supplied acute and convalescent COVID-19 samples. PBMCs, B-cell-depleted T cells, or T cells provided the cDNA or gDNA that made up the material.

Seattle-derived patients entered the study during active infection and were followed longitudinally. The CDR3 totals 13 residues. V was shortened by 5 bases and J by 5 bases, with 8 bases between the two germline ends. The germline V gene has CDR1 SGHRS and CDR2 YFSETQ. Profiling relied on immunoSEQ multiplex PCR, and the TCRdb table lists in-frame clones only, not all of them. The data contain roughly 120,000 clones, around 87% of them seen just once; the ten biggest clones take up 3.5% to 4%. This clone showed up just a few times. J is TRBJ1-6 and V is TRBV5-1; no clear D gene. The sequenced sample consisted of peripheral blood. The TCR sequence derives from a woman aged 55-75 years with COVID-19, enrolled during active disease. This CDR3 reads CASRRGNNSPLHF. CDR3 DNA sequence: TGCGCCAGCAGACGGGGAAATAATTCACCCCTCCACTTT.